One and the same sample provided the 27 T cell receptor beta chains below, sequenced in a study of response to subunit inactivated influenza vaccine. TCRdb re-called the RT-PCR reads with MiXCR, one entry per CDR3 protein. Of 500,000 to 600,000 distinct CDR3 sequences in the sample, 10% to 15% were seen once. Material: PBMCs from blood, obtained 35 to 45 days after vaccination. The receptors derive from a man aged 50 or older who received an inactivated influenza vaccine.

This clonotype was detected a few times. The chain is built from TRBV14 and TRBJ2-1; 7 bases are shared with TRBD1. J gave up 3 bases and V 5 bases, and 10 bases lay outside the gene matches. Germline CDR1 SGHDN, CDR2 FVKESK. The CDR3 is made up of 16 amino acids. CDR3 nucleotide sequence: TGTGCCAGCAGCGAACACAGGGGTCTTAGCTACAATGAGCAGTTCTTC. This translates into CASSEHRGLSYNEQFF.

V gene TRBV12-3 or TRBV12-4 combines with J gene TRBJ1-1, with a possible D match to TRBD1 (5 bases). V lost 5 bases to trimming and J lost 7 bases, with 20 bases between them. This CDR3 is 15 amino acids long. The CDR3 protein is CASSAPWGRALEAFF. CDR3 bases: TGTGCCAGCAGTGCACCCTGGGGCCGGGCCCTTGAAGCTTTCTTT.

CDR3: CSVGSGRDTGELFF. In DNA, the CDR3 is TGCAGCGTTGGTAGCGGAAGGGACACCGGGGAGCTGTTTTTT. The genes are TRBV29-1 and TRBJ2-2, with a weak D call TRBD2 (6 bases). Trimming cost V 4 bases and J 3 bases, with 12 bases left between them. This CDR3 is built from 14 residues. Germline lookup yields CDR1 SQVTM and CDR2 ANQGSEA.

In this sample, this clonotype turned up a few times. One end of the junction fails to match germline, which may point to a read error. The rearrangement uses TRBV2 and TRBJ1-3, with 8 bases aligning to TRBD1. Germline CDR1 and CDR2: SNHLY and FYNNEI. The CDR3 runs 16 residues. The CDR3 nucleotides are TGTGCCAGCAGCGAAGGACAGGGAAACTCTGGAAACACCATATATTTT. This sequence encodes CASSEGQGNSGNTIYF. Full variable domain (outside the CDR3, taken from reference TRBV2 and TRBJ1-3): EPEVTQTPSHQVTQMGQEVILRCVPISNHLYFYWYRQILGQKVEFLVSFYNNEISEKSEIFDDQFSVERPDGSNFTLKIRSTKLEDSAMYFCASSEGQGNSGNTIYFGEGSWLTVV.

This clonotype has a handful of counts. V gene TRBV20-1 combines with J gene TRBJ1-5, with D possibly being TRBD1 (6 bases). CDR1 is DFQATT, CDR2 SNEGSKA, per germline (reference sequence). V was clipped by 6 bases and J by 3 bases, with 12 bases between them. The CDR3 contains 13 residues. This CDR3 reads CSAEGQDNQPQHF. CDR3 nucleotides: TGCAGTGCAGAGGGACAAGACAATCAGCCCCAGCATTTT.

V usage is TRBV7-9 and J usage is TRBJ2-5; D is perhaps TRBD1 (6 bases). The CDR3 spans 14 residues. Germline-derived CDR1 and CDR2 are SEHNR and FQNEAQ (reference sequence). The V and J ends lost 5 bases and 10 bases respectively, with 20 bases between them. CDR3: CASSRMAGAPDQYF. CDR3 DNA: TGTGCCAGCAGCCGTATGGCAGGGGCGCCGGACCAGTACTTC.

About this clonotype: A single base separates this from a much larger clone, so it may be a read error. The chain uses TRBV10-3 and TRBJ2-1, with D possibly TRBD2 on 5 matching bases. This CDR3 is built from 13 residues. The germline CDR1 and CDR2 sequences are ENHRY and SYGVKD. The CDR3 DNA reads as TGTGCCATCAGAGGACGGGAATACAATGAGCAGCTCTTC. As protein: CAIRGREYNEQLF.

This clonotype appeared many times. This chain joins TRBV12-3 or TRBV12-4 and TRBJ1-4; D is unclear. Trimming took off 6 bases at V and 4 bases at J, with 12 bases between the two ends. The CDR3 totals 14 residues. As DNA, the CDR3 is TGTGCCAGCAGACCCGTCGGGTATAATGAAAAACTGTTTTTT. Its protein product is CASRPVGYNEKLFF.

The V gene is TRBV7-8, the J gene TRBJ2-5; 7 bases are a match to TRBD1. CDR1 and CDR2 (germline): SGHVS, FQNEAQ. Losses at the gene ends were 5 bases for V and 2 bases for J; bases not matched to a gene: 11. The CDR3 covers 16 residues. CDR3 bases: TGTGCCAGCAGCGGGAGTCGGACAGGCCGACAAGAGACCCAGTACTTC. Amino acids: CASSGSRTGRQETQYF.

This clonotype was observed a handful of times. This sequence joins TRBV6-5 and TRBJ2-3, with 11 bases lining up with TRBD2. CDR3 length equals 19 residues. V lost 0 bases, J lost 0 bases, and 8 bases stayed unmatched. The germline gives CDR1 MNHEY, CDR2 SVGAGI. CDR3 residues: CASSYSIFRTSGSTDTQYF. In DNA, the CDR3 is TGTGCCAGCAGTTACTCGATCTTTAGGACTAGCGGGAGCACAGATACGCAGTATTTT.

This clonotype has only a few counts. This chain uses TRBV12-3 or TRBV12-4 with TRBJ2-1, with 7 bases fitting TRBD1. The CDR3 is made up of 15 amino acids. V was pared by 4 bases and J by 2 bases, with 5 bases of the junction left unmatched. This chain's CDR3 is CASSSRDRAYNEQFF. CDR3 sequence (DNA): TGTGCCAGCAGTTCCCGGGACAGAGCCTACAATGAGCAGTTCTTC.

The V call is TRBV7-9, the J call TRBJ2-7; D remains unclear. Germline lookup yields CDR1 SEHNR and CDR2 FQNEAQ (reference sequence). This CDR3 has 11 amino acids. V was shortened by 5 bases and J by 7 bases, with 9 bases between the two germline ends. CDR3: CASSTLGEQYF. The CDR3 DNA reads TGTGCCAGCAGCACCCTGGGGGAGCAGTACTTC.

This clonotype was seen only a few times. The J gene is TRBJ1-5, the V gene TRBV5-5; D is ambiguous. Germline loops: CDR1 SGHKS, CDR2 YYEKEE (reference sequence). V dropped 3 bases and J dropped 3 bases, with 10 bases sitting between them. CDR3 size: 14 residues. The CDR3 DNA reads TGTGCCAGCAGCTCCCGGGTCGTCAATCAGCCCCAGCATTTT. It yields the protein CASSSRVVNQPQHF.

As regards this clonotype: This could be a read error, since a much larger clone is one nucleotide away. CDR3 DNA sequence: TGTGCCAGCAGTTGGGTTCGTAGCAATCAGCCCCAGCATTTT. This sequence encodes CASSWVRSNQPQHF. The chain combines TRBV12-3 or TRBV12-4 with TRBJ1-5, with no clear D. V lost 4 bases and J lost 0, with 7 bases in between. The length of the CDR3 is 14 residues.

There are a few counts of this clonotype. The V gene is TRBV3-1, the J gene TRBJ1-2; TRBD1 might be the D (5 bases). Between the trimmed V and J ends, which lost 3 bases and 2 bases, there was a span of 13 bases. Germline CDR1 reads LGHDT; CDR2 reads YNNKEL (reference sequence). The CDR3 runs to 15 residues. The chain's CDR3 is CASSQARHRNYGYTF. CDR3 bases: TGTGCCAGCAGCCAGGCGCGGCACAGGAACTATGGCTACACCTTC.

CDR3 sequence reads: CASSESSGGADTQYF. Here the CDR3 DNA reads TGCGCCAGCAGTGAGTCTAGCGGGGGGGCAGATACGCAGTATTTT. The chain combines TRBV10-2 with TRBJ2-3; TRBD2 matches 11 bases. V lost 0 bases and J lost 4; bases outside the gene matches: 0. There are 15 residues in the CDR3. From germline, CDR1 is WSHSY and CDR2 SAAADI.

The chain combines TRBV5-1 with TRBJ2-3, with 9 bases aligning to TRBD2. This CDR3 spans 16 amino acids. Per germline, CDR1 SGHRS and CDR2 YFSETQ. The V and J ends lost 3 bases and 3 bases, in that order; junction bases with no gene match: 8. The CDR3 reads CASSYLAGYSTDTQYF. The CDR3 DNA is TGCGCCAGCAGCTATCTAGCGGGGTATTCTACAGATACGCAGTATTTT.

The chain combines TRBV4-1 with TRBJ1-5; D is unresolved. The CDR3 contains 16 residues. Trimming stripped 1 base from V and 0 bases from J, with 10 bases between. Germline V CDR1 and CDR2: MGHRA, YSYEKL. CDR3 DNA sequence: TGCGCCAGCAGCCAAGGAAGGGCATATAGCAATCAGCCCCAGCATTTT. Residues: CASSQGRAYSNQPQHF.

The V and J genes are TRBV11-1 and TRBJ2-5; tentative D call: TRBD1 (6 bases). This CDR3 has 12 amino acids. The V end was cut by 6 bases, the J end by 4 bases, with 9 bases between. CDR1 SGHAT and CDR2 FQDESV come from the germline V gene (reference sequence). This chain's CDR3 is CASRGARETQYF. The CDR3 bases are TGTGCCAGCAGGGGGGCGAGAGAGACCCAGTACTTC.

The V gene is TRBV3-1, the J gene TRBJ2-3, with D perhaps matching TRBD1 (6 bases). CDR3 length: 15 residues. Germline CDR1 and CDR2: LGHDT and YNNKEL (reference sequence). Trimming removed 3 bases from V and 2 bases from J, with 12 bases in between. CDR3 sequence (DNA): TGTGCCAGCAGCCACCCAGGGGCGGACACAGATACGCAGTATTTT. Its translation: CASSHPGADTDTQYF.

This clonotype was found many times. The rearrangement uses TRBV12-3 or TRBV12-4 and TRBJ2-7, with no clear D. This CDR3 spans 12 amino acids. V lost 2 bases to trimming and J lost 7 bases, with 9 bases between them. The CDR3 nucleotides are TGTGCCAGCAGTTTAAGGGTCGGGGAGCAGTACTTC. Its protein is CASSLRVGEQYF.

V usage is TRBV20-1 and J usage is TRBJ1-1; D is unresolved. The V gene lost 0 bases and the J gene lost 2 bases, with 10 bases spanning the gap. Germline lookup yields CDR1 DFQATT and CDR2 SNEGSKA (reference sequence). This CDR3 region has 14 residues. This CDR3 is CSARDRVINTEAFF. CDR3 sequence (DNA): TGCAGTGCTAGAGACCGGGTTATAAACACTGAAGCTTTCTTT.

This CDR3 reads CSVGFRAQRRDNEQFF. Written as DNA, the CDR3 is TGCAGCGTTGGATTCCGTGCGCAGAGAAGGGACAATGAGCAGTTCTTC. The chain uses TRBV29-1 and TRBJ2-1; D gene unclear. The ends were cut back, 4 bases at V and 5 bases at J, with 21 bases in the middle. This CDR3 region has 16 residues. From germline, CDR1 is SQVTM and CDR2 ANQGSEA.

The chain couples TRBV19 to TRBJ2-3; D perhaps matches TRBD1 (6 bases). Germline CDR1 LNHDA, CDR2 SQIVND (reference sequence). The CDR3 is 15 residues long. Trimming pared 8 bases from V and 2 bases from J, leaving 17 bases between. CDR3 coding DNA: TGTGCCAGTCTGCGACGGCCAGGGGCCACAGATACGCAGTATTTT. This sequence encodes CASLRRPGATDTQYF.

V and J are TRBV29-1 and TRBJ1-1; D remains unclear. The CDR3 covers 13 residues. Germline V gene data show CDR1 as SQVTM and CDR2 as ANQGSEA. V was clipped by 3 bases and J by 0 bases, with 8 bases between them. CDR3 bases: TGCAGCGTTGAGCGACCCTTGAACACTGAAGCTTTCTTT. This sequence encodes CSVERPLNTEAFF.

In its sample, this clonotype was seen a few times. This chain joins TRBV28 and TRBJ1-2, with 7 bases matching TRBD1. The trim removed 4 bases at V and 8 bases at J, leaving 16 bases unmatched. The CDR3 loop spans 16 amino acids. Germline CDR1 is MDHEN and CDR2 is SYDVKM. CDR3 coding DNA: TGTGCCAGCAGTTCAGGACAGGCAACTACGCTCGGCGGCTACACCTTC. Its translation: CASSSGQATTLGGYTF.

The CDR3 spells CASSYSPGLAHNEQFF. CDR3 in DNA: TGTGCCAGCAGTTACTCGCCGGGACTAGCTCACAATGAGCAGTTCTTC. V gene TRBV6-5 combines with J gene TRBJ2-1; 9 bases match TRBD2. The CDR3 covers 16 residues. The V gene end was trimmed by 0 bases and the J gene end by 5 bases; junction bases not matched to a gene: 5. The germline CDR1 and CDR2 sequences are MNHEY and SVGAGI.